This T cell receptor beta chain was identified during a study of OX40 agonist ivuxolimab in advanced cancers. Study context: The dose-escalation cohort had hepatocellular carcinoma, melanoma, renal cell or head and neck cancer.

Points from the study as a whole: The study observed clonal expansion of CD4+ and CD8+ blood T cells by week 6 at 0.1 to 3.0 mg/kg.

Between the trimmed V and J ends, which lost 3 bases and 3 bases, there was a span of 12 bases. The CDR3 totals 15 residues. Per germline, CDR1 SGHTA and CDR2 FQGTGA. This table comes from immunoSEQ multiplex PCR, and its TCRdb copy is limited to in-frame clones, with some not included. The sample includes approximately 44,000 clones, under 90% seen only once; the top ten take more than 9%. Patients were excluded for autoimmune disease history or systemic immunosuppression. Details on this clone: Its antigen is unidentified.

The sample was CD4+ or CD8+ T cells sorted from blood, taken in a trial of the OX40 agonist ivuxolimab. The receptor was derived from an adult with an advanced solid tumor such as melanoma, head and neck, liver or kidney cancer. The rearrangement joins TRBV7-3 to TRBJ2-1; D may be TRBD2 (6 bases). CDR3 residues: CASSFASANYNEQFF. DNA for the CDR3: TGTGCCAGCAGCTTTGCTAGCGCTAACTACAATGAGCAGTTCTTC.